These 5 T cell receptor beta chains came from one sample sequenced in a study of blood T cell repertoires in COVID-19. The protocol was immunoSEQ multiplex PCR, while the TCRdb copy is restricted to in-frame clones and leaves out a portion. The profile shows about 130,000 clones, 70% to 80% of them singletons. What was sequenced was peripheral blood. Source of these receptors: a woman between 65 and 79 years old with COVID-19, enrolled during active disease.

V usage is TRBV5-8 and J usage is TRBJ1-2; TRBD1 might be the D (6 bases). Germline CDR1 reads SGHTS; CDR2 reads YDEGEE. The CDR3 totals 18 residues. Trimming took 4 bases from V and 0 from J, leaving 22 bases between them. CDR3 sequence reads: CASSAQGRAASANYGYTF. The DNA of the CDR3 is TGTGCCAGCAGCGCACAGGGTAGGGCGGCGTCAGCTAACTATGGCTACACCTTC.

In DNA, the CDR3 is TGTGCCAGCAGCCAAGGCGCGGGGGCTAACTATGGCTACACCTTC. It translates to CASSQGAGANYGYTF. The genes are TRBV3-1 (or the pseudogene TRBV3-2) and TRBJ1-2, with TRBD1 as a possible D gene (5 bases). CDR3 length: 15 residues. CDR1 is LGHDT, CDR2 YNNKEL, per germline (reference sequence). V was shortened by 1 base and J by 0 bases, with 9 bases between the two germline ends.

The genes are TRBV6-5 and TRBJ1-1, with D maybe TRBD1 (6 bases). V shed 6 bases and J shed 4 bases, with 15 bases lying between them. The CDR3 sequence is 14 residues long. The germline V gene has CDR1 MNHEY and CDR2 SVGAGI. Here the CDR3 reads CASRSTGWGTEAFF. The CDR3 nucleotides read TGTGCCAGCAGATCGACAGGTTGGGGCACTGAAGCTTTCTTT.

The rearrangement joins TRBV28 to TRBJ1-6; no definite D call. This CDR3 contains 13 residues. Looked up from germline, CDR1 is MDHEN and CDR2 is SYDVKM. The ends were cut back, 7 bases at V and 5 bases at J, with 9 bases in the middle. This chain's CDR3 is CASKAGNNSPLHF. The CDR3, as DNA: TGTGCCAGCAAGGCGGGCAATAATTCACCCCTCCACTTT.

This clone was found a few times. V gene TRBV10-3 combines with J gene TRBJ1-3; 8 bases are shared with TRBD1. The CDR3 has 15 amino acids. J was trimmed by 0 bases and V by 6 bases; bases with no gene match: 4. Germline CDR1 ENHRY, CDR2 SYGVKD. This chain's CDR3 is CAIRGTGISGNTIYF. In nucleotides, the CDR3 is TGTGCCATCAGAGGGACAGGCATCTCTGGAAACACCATATATTTT.